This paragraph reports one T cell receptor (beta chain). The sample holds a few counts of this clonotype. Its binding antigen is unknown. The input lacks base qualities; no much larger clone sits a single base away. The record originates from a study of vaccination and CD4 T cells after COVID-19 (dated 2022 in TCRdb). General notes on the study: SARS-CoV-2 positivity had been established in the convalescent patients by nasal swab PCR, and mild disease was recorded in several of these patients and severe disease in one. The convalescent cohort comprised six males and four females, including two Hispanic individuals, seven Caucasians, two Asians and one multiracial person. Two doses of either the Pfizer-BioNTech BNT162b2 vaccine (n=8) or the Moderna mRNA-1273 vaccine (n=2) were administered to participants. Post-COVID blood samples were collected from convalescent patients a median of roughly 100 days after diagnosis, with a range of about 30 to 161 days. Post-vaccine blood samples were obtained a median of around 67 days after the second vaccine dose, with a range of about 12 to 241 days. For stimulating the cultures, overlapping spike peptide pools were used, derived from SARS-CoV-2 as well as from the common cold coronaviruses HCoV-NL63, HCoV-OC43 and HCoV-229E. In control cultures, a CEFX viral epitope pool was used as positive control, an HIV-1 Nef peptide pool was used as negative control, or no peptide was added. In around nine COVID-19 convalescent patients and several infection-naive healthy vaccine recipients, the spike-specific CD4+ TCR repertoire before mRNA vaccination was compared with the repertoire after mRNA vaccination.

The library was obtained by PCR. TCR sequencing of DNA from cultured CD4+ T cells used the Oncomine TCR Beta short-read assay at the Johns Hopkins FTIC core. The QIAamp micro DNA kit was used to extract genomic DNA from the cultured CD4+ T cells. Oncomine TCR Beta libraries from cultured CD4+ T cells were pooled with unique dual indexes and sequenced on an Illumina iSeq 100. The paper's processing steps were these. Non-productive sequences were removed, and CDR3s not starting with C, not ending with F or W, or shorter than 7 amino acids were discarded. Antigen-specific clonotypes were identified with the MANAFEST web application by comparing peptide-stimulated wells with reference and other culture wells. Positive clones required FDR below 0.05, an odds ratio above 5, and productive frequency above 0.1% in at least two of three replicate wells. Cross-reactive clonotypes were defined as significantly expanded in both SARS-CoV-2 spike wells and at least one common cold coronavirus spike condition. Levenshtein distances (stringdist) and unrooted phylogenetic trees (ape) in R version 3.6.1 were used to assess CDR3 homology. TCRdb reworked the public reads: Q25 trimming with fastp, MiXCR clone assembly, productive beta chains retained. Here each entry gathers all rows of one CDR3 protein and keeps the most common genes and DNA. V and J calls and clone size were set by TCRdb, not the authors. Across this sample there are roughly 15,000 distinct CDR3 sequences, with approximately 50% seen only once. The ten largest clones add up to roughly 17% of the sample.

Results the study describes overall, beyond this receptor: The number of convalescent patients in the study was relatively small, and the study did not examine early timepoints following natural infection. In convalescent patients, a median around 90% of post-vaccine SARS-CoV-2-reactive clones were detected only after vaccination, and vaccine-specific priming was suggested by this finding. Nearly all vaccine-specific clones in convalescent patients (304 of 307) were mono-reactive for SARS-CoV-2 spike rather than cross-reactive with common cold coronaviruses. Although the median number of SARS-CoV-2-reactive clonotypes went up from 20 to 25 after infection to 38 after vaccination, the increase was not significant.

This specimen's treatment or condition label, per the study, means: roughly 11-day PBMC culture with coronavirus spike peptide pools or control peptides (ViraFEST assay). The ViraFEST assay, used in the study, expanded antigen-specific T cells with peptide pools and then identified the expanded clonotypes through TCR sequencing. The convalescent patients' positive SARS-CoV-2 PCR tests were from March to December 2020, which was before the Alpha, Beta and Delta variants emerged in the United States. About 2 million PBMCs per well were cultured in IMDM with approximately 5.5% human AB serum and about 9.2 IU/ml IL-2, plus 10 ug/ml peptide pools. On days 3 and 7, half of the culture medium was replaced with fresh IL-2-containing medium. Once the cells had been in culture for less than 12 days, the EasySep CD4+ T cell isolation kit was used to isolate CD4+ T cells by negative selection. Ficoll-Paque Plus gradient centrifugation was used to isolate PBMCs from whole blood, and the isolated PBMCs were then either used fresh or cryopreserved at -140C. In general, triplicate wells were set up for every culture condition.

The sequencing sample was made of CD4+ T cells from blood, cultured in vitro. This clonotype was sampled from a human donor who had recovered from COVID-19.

The DNA sequence is given as TGTGCCAGCAGTCAAACCCCAGATTACTATGGCTACACCTTC. The translation is CASSQTPDYYGYTF. The V and J segments used are TRBV28 and TRBJ1-2, with no D gene named confidently. Taken from the germline V gene, the CDR1 and CDR2 loops are MDHEN and SYDVKM. The trim is 5 bases for V and 3 bases for J, with a gap of 13 bases between the germline ends. The CDR3, cysteine through phenylalanine, is 14 amino acids long. Of the read, only the CDR3 DNA is kept; its 42 bases are in frame from base 1.